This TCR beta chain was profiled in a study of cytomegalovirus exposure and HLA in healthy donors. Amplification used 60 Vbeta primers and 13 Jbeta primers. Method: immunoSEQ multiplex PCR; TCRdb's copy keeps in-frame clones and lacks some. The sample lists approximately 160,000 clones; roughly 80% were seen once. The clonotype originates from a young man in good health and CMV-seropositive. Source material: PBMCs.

This CDR3 is CASSLLAGGLYEQYF. The DNA for the CDR3 is TGTGCCAGCAGCTTACTAGCGGGAGGCCTCTACGAGCAGTACTTC. V is TRBV7-9 and J is TRBJ2-7, with 11 bases aligning to TRBD2. The ends lost 2 bases at V and 3 bases at J; junction bases unmatched: 3. The CDR3 has 15 amino acids. Germline lookup yields CDR1 SEHNR and CDR2 FQNEAQ (reference sequence).